The entry below describes one T cell receptor beta chain. Its binding antigen is unknown. The record has no base qualities; no much larger clone is one base away. High-throughput TCR beta sequencing profiled peripheral blood CD8+ and CD4+ T cells from healthy donors, Susac syndrome patients and multiple sclerosis patients. Recently defined diagnostic criteria for definite or probable disease were met by the Susac syndrome patients. Bulk CD8+ and CD4+ T cells were purified by magnetic negative isolation, while CD8+ TEMRA cells were enriched using FACS. Blood was collected in EDTA tubes and processed within 24 hours, with PBMCs isolated through density gradient centrifugation. PBMCs destined for TCR sequencing were cryopreserved in liquid nitrogen and later thawed in a 37 °C water bath. The sorted or isolated CD4+, CD8+ and CD8+ TEMRA cells reached a purity of at least 90%. The data derive from a study of CD8 T cells in Susac syndrome (dated by TCRdb to the late 2010s). In the study overall: Among the sequenced Susac syndrome patients, more than five had clinically active disease and 8 or 9 were in clinical remission. Repertoire sequencing was used to test whether CD8+ T cell activation and differentiation in Susac syndrome was antigen driven. At blood withdrawal, Susac syndrome patients were therapy-naive, treated with corticosteroids (with IVIg additionally given to some), or treated with IVIg alone. The paper's findings and limits, for the study overall: The study acknowledged that relatively few individuals were included in the TCR sequencing and HLA analysis. In patients with Susac syndrome, the CD4+ T cell repertoire showed no detectable clonal expansion.

RNA was extracted using the RNeasy kit, and about 0.5 to 1 ug of the RNA was reverse transcribed with random hexamers. TCR beta CDR3 regions were amplified with the immunoSEQ multiplex PCR assay covering 54 Vbeta and 13 Jbeta segments. To correct PCR amplification bias, a synthetic template baseline was used for both primer optimization and computational correction. For the original study's pipeline: Only productive sequences were kept, with reads annotated to V, D and J genes according to IMGT and analyzed in immunoSEQ Analyzer. To calculate clonality, Shannon entropy was normalized by log2 of the number of productive unique sequences and then subtracted from one. For each patient and control, public and private clones were evaluated within the 100 most prevalent clones. Clones were defined as Susac-specific if absent from the healthy and MS cohorts, from 900 to 1,300 published viral clones and from other ImmuneACCESS disease sequences. TCRdb trimmed the raw reads at Q25, called clones with MiXCR and kept productive beta chains. All rows with the same CDR3 protein become a single entry with the most common DNA and genes. These V and J calls are TCRdb output, not the study's own analysis. For this sample there are 150,000 to 160,000 distinct CDR3 sequences; 85% to 95% appear just once. Roughly 0.16% of the sample belongs to the ten largest clones.

CDR3 length: 14 amino acids, cysteine to phenylalanine. The entry retains the CDR3 DNA only, 42 bases that are in frame from base 1. CDR1 and CDR2 are drawn from the germline V gene (reference sequence): DFQATT, SNEGSKA. V and J are truncated by 0 bases and 1 base respectively, leaving an intervening sequence of 9 bases. In this chain, TRBV20-1 is recombined with TRBJ1-1; the D gene is not confidently resolved. This clonotype was obtained from a human donor with Susac syndrome. Material: CD4+ T cells from PBMCs. The CDR3 reads CSARDGESNTEAFF. The nucleotide sequence is TGCAGTGCTAGAGATGGAGAATCGAACACTGAAGCTTTCTTT.